The 24 T cell receptor beta chains presented below share a single source sample, sequenced in a study of CXCR3-negative and CXCR3-positive naive CD8 T cells. The authors made the TRB cDNA libraries by 5' RACE using UMI labels. After re-calling the 5' RACE reads, TCRdb lists one entry per CDR3 protein, DNA absent. The listing records over 100,000 distinct CDR3 sequences. The sequencing sample was made of naive CXCR3- CD8+ T cells from blood. This sample's subset: CD45RO-CCR7+CD27+CD95- naive CD8+ T cells lacking CXCR3 (TNR3-). Every receptor here comes from a human donor in good health. Some clones in this sample may be carry-over from other donors' samples.

The rearrangement joins TRBV15 to TRBJ2-7; the TCRdb call, TRBD1, lacks DNA for checking. CDR1 and CDR2 (germline): LNHNV, YYDKDF (reference sequence). The CDR3 totals 14 residues. CDR3 protein: CATSSETVVDEQYF.

CDR3 protein: CSVFSGGSYNEQFF. The rearrangement uses TRBV29-1 and TRBJ2-1; the TCRdb call, TRBD1, lacks DNA for checking. The germline V gene encodes CDR1 SQVTM and CDR2 ANQGSEA. The CDR3 sequence is 14 residues long.

V is TRBV7-3 and J is TRBJ2-3; TCRdb lists TRBD2, though no DNA is available to test this call. The CDR3 contains 14 residues. Germline lookup yields CDR1 SGHTA and CDR2 FQGTGA. CDR3 sequence: CASSLIALTDTQYF.

The chain carries TRBV9 and TRBJ1-6; TCRdb lists TRBD1, though no DNA is available to test this call. The germline V gene encodes CDR1 SGDLS and CDR2 YYNGEE. This CDR3 comprises 16 residues. CDR3 residues: CASSATGTGGSSPLHF.

The V call is TRBV19, the J call TRBJ2-5; TCRdb's D gene call, TRBD1, goes unchecked for lack of DNA. The CDR3 has 15 residues. Germline V CDR1 and CDR2: LNHDA, SQIVND (reference sequence). Here the CDR3 reads CASSPRTAPQETQYF.

This rearrangement joins TRBV28 to TRBJ1-1; without DNA, the TCRdb call of TRBD1 cannot be checked. The germline gives CDR1 MDHEN, CDR2 SYDVKM. CDR3 length equals 16 residues. CDR3: CASSFTYGQPNTEAFF. Supplemented by reference TRBV28 and TRBJ1-1, the full variable domain reads DVKVTQSSRYLVKRTGEKVFLECVQDMDHENMFWYRQDPGLGLRLIYFSYDVKMKEKGDIPEGYSVSREKKERFSLILESASTNQTSMYLCASSFTYGQPNTEAFFGQGTRLTVV.

The genes are TRBV29-1 and TRBJ2-7; checking the TCRdb D call of TRBD1 is not possible without DNA. This CDR3 spans 13 amino acids. The V gene's germline CDR1 is SQVTM and CDR2 ANQGSEA. The CDR3: CSVVGGLVYEQYF.

V is TRBV20-1 and J is TRBJ2-7. The germline CDR1 and CDR2 sequences are DFQATT and SNEGSKA (reference sequence). This CDR3 is 13 amino acids long. The CDR3: CSAREQGTYEQYF.

The chain employs TRBV24-1 and TRBJ2-7; TCRdb reports TRBD1, a call that lacks DNA to check it against. This CDR3 comprises 15 residues. The germline V gene has CDR1 KGHDR and CDR2 SFDVKD. CDR3 protein: CATSDTPTGEGEQYF.

The CDR3 region is CASSARQGAYEQYF. The chain carries TRBV25-1 and TRBJ2-7; the D call from TCRdb, TRBD1, cannot be confirmed without DNA. Germline CDR1 is MGHDK and CDR2 is SYGVNS. CDR3 length equals 14 residues.

The V and J genes are TRBV20-1 and TRBJ2-7; as DNA is missing, the TRBD2 call by TCRdb cannot be tested. The CDR3 runs 16 residues. Germline-derived CDR1 and CDR2 are DFQATT and SNEGSKA (reference sequence). The CDR3 spells CSARDLGSERHYEQYF.

The V and J genes are TRBV30 and TRBJ2-7; TCRdb reports TRBD2, a call that lacks DNA to check it against. The CDR3 covers 15 residues. Looked up from germline, CDR1 is GTSNPN and CDR2 is SVGIG (reference sequence). The CDR3 region is CAWSVRRDFYYEQYF.

The rearrangement links TRBV2 to TRBJ2-5. The CDR3 length is 14 residues. CDR1 and CDR2 from the germline V gene are SNHLY and FYNNEI. CDR3: CASSFSTLRETQYF.

V gene TRBV7-6 combines with J gene TRBJ2-7; TCRdb's D call of TRBD1 is untestable without DNA. Germline values: CDR1 SGHVS, CDR2 FNYEAQ. The CDR3 covers 14 residues. CDR3 sequence reads: CASSPTTETYEQYF.

The chain combines TRBV7-6 with TRBJ2-2; TCRdb names TRBD2, which stays unverified in the absence of DNA. Looked up from germline, CDR1 is SGHVS and CDR2 is FNYEAQ. The CDR3 extends over 16 amino acids. The CDR3 is CASSPEGLADTGELFF.

This chain connects TRBV28 to TRBJ2-5. The germline CDR1 and CDR2 sequences are MDHEN and SYDVKM. The length of the CDR3 is 13 residues. The CDR3 sequence: CASSLSSGVTQYF. Full variable domain (remainder filled in from reference TRBV28 and TRBJ2-5): DVKVTQSSRYLVKRTGEKVFLECVQDMDHENMFWYRQDPGLGLRLIYFSYDVKMKEKGDIPEGYSVSREKKERFSLILESASTNQTSMYLCASSLSSGVTQYFGPGTRLLVL.

J is TRBJ1-1 and V is TRBV4-1; TCRdb lists TRBD1, though no DNA is available to test this call. The germline V gene encodes CDR1 MGHRA and CDR2 YSYEKL. This CDR3 is built from 14 residues. The CDR3 reads CASSQDSGGTEAFF.

The chain couples TRBV27 to TRBJ2-7; the TRBD2 assignment by TCRdb is unverifiable without DNA. The CDR3 extends over 14 amino acids. CDR1 is MNHEY and CDR2 is SMNVEV in the germline V gene (reference sequence). CDR3 residues: CASRPGTSYYEQYF.

The chain has TRBV19 and TRBJ1-3; the D call from TCRdb, TRBD1, cannot be confirmed without DNA. Germline assignment: CDR1 LNHDA and CDR2 SQIVND (reference sequence). The CDR3 length is 15 residues. The CDR3 loop is CASTVYSGIGNTIYF. The full variable domain, rest sourced from reference TRBV19 and TRBJ1-3, is DGGITQSPKYLFRKEGQNVTLSCEQNLNHDAMYWYRQDPGQGLRLIYYSQIVNDFQKGDIAEGYSVSREKKESFPLTVTSAQKNPTAFYLCASTVYSGIGNTIYFGEGSWLTVV.

The chain couples TRBV6-2 or TRBV6-3 to TRBJ2-7. The CDR3 loop spans 13 amino acids. CDR1 MNHEY and CDR2 SVGEGT come from the germline V gene. This chain's CDR3 is CASRVLGSYEQYF.

This chain links TRBV20-1 with TRBJ2-7. The CDR3 length is 12 residues. Per germline, CDR1 DFQATT and CDR2 SNEGSKA (reference sequence). The CDR3 reads CSASARSYEQYF.

V and J are TRBV9 and TRBJ2-7. The length of the CDR3 is 12 residues. Germline assignment: CDR1 SGDLS and CDR2 YYNGEE. This CDR3 reads CASSSSIHEQYF.

The chain joins TRBV10-3 to TRBJ2-7; TCRdb's D call, TRBD1, is unchecked because there is no DNA. Looked up from germline, CDR1 is ENHRY and CDR2 is SYGVKD. CDR3 length: 15 residues. The CDR3 loop is CAITGDWTGDYEQYF.

This chain uses TRBV20-1 with TRBJ2-3. The CDR3 sequence is 12 residues long. Germline V CDR1 and CDR2: DFQATT, SNEGSKA (reference sequence). This chain's CDR3 is CSARGNTDTQYF.